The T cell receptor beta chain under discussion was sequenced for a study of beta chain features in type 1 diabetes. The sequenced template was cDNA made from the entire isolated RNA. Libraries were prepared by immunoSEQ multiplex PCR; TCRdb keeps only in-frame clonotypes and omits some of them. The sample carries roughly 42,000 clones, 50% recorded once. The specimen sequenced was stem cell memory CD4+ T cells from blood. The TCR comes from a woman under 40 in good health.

The CDR3 reads CASSADRVSAGNTEAFF. Written as DNA, the CDR3 is TGTGCCAGCAGTGCGGACAGGGTCTCTGCGGGGAACACTGAAGCTTTCTTT. The rearrangement uses TRBV7-9 and TRBJ1-1; TRBD1 matches 8 bases. Germline CDR1 is SEHNR and CDR2 is FQNEAQ (reference sequence). The CDR3 totals 17 residues. The V gene end was trimmed by 6 bases and the J gene end by 1 base; junction bases not matched to a gene: 13.